A selection of T cell receptor beta chains follows, all from one sample in a study of shared clonotypes between healthy human individuals. This table comes from immunoSEQ multiplex PCR, and its TCRdb copy is limited to in-frame clones, with some not included. The table lists over 800,000 clones, over 90% of them singletons, with 24% in the top ten. What was sequenced was naive CD8+ T cells sorted from blood. All receptors derive from a man aged 25 to 40 in good health. CDR3s include the opening cysteine and the closing phenylalanine or tryptophan. The D gene is left open where the match is weak. Size values are once, few and many counts, or a class for expanded clones, and some rows have none.

D	J	size	V	DNA	CDR3
TRBD2	TRBJ2-1	once	TRBV2	TGTGCCAGCAACGGCGGGAGAGGGCAGTTCTTC	CASNGGRGQFF
TRBD1	TRBJ1-4	.	TRBV25-1	TGTGCCAGCAGTGAACGCGGACAGGGCGTCGAAAAACTGTTTTTT	CASSERGQGVEKLFF
.	TRBJ2-7	.	TRBV6-5	TGTGCCAGCAGTGCCTCGGGAGTCTACAACGAGCAGTACTTC	CASSASGVYNEQYF
TRBD2	TRBJ2-1	medium-sized	TRBV9	TGTGCCAGCAGCGGCGGGGGGCTATCAAATGGCGATGAGCAGTTCTTC	CASSGGGLSNGDEQFF
.	TRBJ2-1	.	TRBV7-9	TGTGCCAGCAGCTTCAGTGGGAGAGCCAGCTCCTACAATGAGCAGTTCTTC	CASSFSGRASSYNEQFF
.	TRBJ2-3	.	TRBV6-5	TGTGCCAGCAGTTACCAGGGGTCAGATACGCAGTATTTT	CASSYQGSDTQYF
.	TRBJ1-3	.	TRBV4-3	TGCGCCAGCAGCCAAGATCTCTCAGGGTGGGGAAACACCATATATTTT	CASSQDLSGWGNTIYF
.	TRBJ2-7	.	TRBV30	TGTGCCTGGAGTGTCTTGATGTACGAGCAGTACTTC	CAWSVLMYEQYF
.	TRBJ1-5	.	TRBV27	TGTGCCAGTTCCGGGACCCCCGTGTCGCAGCCCCAGCATTTT	CASSGTPVSQPQHF
TRBD1	TRBJ1-5	.	TRBV4-2	TGTGCCAGCAGCCAAGAACCACAGGGGGAAAGGAGCAATCAGCCCCAGCATTTT	CASSQEPQGERSNQPQHF
.	TRBJ2-3	.	TRBV9	TGTGCCAGCAGCGTAGACCCCTCCCTAGCGCAAGATACGCAGTATTTT	CASSVDPSLAQDTQYF
.	TRBJ2-2	.	TRBV5-8	TGTGCCAGTAGGGGACAGAACACCGGGGAGCTGTTTTTT	CASRGQNTGELFF
.	TRBJ2-7	once	TRBV27	TGTGCCAGCAGTTTAGAGGGTCGCAGTGCCTCTTTCTACGAGCAGTACTTC	CASSLEGRSASFYEQYF
TRBD2	TRBJ2-3	.	TRBV4-1	TGCGCCAGCAGCCACCCCATGCGGGAGGGTTACACTAGCACAGATACGCAGTATTTT	CASSHPMREGYTSTDTQYF
TRBD2	TRBJ2-7	.	TRBV5-4	TGTGCCAGCAGCTTGGGACGGGAGGACTCCTACGAGCAGTACTTC	CASSLGREDSYEQYF
.	TRBJ2-3	once	TRBV9	TGTGCCAGCAGCGTAGGGGTTGGAAGCACAGATACGCAGTATTTT	CASSVGVGSTDTQYF
.	TRBJ1-1	.	TRBV19	TGTGCCAGTAGTATTTGGGGCTACACTGAAGCTTTCTTT	CASSIWGYTEAFF
TRBD2	TRBJ2-5	once	TRBV11-2	TGTGCCAGCAGGGAAAGAGCGGGAGGGCCCGGTGAGGGGACCCAGTACTTC	CASRERAGGPGEGTQYF
.	TRBJ2-7	.	TRBV18	TGTGCCAGCCATTCAGCAGGAATCCCCTACGAGCAGTACTTC	CASHSAGIPYEQYF
.	TRBJ1-5	once	TRBV28	TGTGCCAGCAGTAAAGAGGGGGATCAGCCCCAGCATTTT	CASSKEGDQPQHF
.	TRBJ2-1	.	TRBV7-9	TGTGCCAGCAGCTTAGGGTCTGGGGGCGGTGAGCAGTTCTTC	CASSLGSGGGEQFF
.	TRBJ2-3	.	TRBV9	TGTGCCAGCAGCAGTTTGTCAGATACGCAGTATTTT	CASSSLSDTQYF
.	TRBJ2-1	.	TRBV5-4	TGTGCCAGCAGCTTCGGTCCTGAGCAGTTCTTC	CASSFGPEQFF
.	TRBJ1-4	once	TRBV27	TGTGCCAGCAGTTTATCCCCCCGGGAGGCCACAGGGGAAAAACTGTTTTTT	CASSLSPREATGEKLFF
.	TRBJ2-5	.	TRBV7-8	TGTGCCAGCAGCTTCATCCTCCGGACCGCGGAACAAGAGACCCAGTACTTC	CASSFILRTAEQETQYF
TRBD2	TRBJ2-2	once	TRBV4-1	TGCGCCAGCAGCCACTCCAAAACTAGCGGGTCGACCGGGGAGCTGTTTTTT	CASSHSKTSGSTGELFF
.	TRBJ1-1	.	TRBV29-1	TGCAGCGTTGACCGGGAGGGCCTCAACACTGAAGCTTTCTTT	CSVDREGLNTEAFF
.	TRBJ2-7	.	TRBV6-1	TGTGCCAGCAGTTTTTTTTACGGGTCCTACGAGCAGTACTTC	CASSFFYGSYEQYF
.	TRBJ2-7	once	TRBV7-2	TGTGCCAGCAGCTTAGTGATAGCCTACGAGCAGTACTTC	CASSLVIAYEQYF
.	TRBJ1-2	.	TRBV2	TGTGCCAGCATGGGCAGGGCCGTCTATGGCTACACCTTC	CASMGRAVYGYTF
.	TRBJ2-7	few	TRBV2	TGTGCCAGCAGTGAAGGCCCCAGGGGAGTCGAGCAGTACTTC	CASSEGPRGVEQYF